This TCR beta chain was identified in a study of metastatic and nonmetastatic thyroid tumors. Across the study: For malignant and benign thyroid patients, tumor or nodule tissue and blood were the sources whose repertoires were compared.

Through MiXCR, TCRdb re-clonotyped the PCR reads. The profile shows about 10,000 clones, roughly 28% of them singletons. Overall study findings and caveats: Significantly greater TCR beta diversity was reportedly found in malignant thyroid tumors than in benign nodules (in blood and tumor).

The CDR3 has 11 amino acids. V gave up 3 bases and J gave up 4 bases, with 3 bases separating them. In germline, CDR1 is GTSNPN, CDR2 SVGIG (reference sequence). This clone has a single count. Its antigen is unidentified. No treatment had been given to any patient before thyroid surgery. The source material was tumor tissue. This clonotype was sampled from a female donor with papillary thyroid cancer or a benign thyroid nodule (not recorded which). Some clones in this sample may be carry-over from other donors' samples. This rearrangement joins TRBV30 to TRBJ2-2, with D uncertain. For the CDR3, the DNA is TGTGCCTGGAGCCGCACCGGGGAGCTGTTTTTT. Protein: CAWSRTGELFF.